Reported below is one TCR beta chain. Its antigen remains unidentified. The sample is drawn from a study of blood T cells in healthy people across ages. Broader study findings: Researchers deemed the diversity estimates from one million T cells underestimates. Diversity of TCR beta per million T cells declined in a roughly linear way with age. As naive T cell percentage varied, TCR beta diversity correlated strongly with it.

For the second PCR, which ran for roughly 7 to 11 cycles, a sample-barcoded 5' primer and a J-beta primer mix were used. All cDNA molecules were each tagged by a template-switch adaptor with 12 random nucleotides. Each CDR3 protein is one row after TCRdb ran MiXCR on the 5' RACE reads. The table records around 750,000 distinct CDR3 sequences, about 55% of them present only once. The CDR3 runs to 10 residues. Germline-derived CDR1 and CDR2 are MNHNS and SASEGT. V was pared by 2 bases and J by 6 bases, with 2 bases between. Sequencing was carried out using blood. The clonotype comes from a man older than 75 in good health. The chain recombines TRBV6-1 with TRBJ2-7, with D unresolved. CDR3 residues: CASSEIEQYF. DNA of the CDR3: TGTGCCAGCAGTGAAATCGAGCAGTACTTC.